One sample yielded the 17 T cell receptor beta chains listed below, sequenced in a study of cytomegalovirus exposure and HLA in healthy donors (dated by TCRdb to 2017 to 2019). Receptors were amplified or captured by the immunoSEQ multiplex PCR assay. Not all clones reach the TCRdb copy of this immuneACCESS table, which keeps in-frame sequences only. Checked studies attribute under half of the gap to unresolved V genes and leave the rest unexplained. Recorded for this sample are fewer than 200,000 clones; around nine tenths of them occurred a single time. In total, the top ten clones hold approximately 2.6% of the sample. Source material: PBMCs. These receptors were obtained from a young man in good health and CMV-seropositive.

The rearrangement links TRBV7-8 to TRBJ2-7, with 11 nucleotides matching TRBD2. Germline-derived CDR1 and CDR2 are SGHVS and FQNEAQ. V lost 0 bases and J lost 3; bases outside the gene matches: 4. The length of the CDR3 is 16 residues. The CDR3 DNA follows: TGTGCCAGCAGCTTAGCGGCGCTAGCGGGAGGCTACGAGCAGTACTTC. Its protein product is CASSLAALAGGYEQYF.

In its sample, this clone was seen once. This sequence joins TRBV9 and TRBJ2-7, with 9 bases fitting TRBD1. Trimming removed 5 bases from V and 1 base from J; junction bases left unmatched: 7. The germline gives CDR1 SGDLS, CDR2 YYNGEE. The CDR3 loop spans 15 amino acids. CDR3 in amino acids: CASSPSGQGSYEQYF. The CDR3 DNA sequence: TGTGCCAGCAGTCCTAGCGGACAGGGGTCCTACGAGCAGTACTTC.

The chain recombines TRBV4-2 with TRBJ2-1; weak D call: TRBD2 (6 bases). This CDR3 contains 15 residues. V was clipped by 4 bases and J by 4 bases, with 14 bases between them. Germline CDR1 reads LGHNA; CDR2 reads YNFKEQ. The CDR3 is CASSPRDSSYNEQFF. In DNA, the CDR3 is TGTGCCAGCAGCCCCCGGGACTCCTCTTACAATGAGCAGTTCTTC.

This chain links TRBV2 with TRBJ2-7; a weak D match, TRBD2 (6 bases). The germline gives CDR1 SNHLY, CDR2 FYNNEI. The CDR3 has 14 amino acids. With 7 bases removed from V and 0 bases from J, the gap between germline ends came to 13 bases. The CDR3 coding sequence is TGTGCCAGCAATCTGGGGGAGGACTCCTACGAGCAGTACTTC. Its translation is CASNLGEDSYEQYF.

The chain joins TRBV4-1 to TRBJ1-2; no firm D call. This CDR3 is built from 15 residues. Germline CDR1 is MGHRA and CDR2 is YSYEKL. V was clipped by 0 bases and J by 0 bases, with 8 bases between them. The CDR3 spells CASSQDAGSNYGYTF. CDR3 in DNA: TGCGCCAGCAGCCAAGATGCGGGGTCTAACTATGGCTACACCTTC.

This clone was detected only once. The rearrangement links TRBV11-2 to TRBJ1-2; 7 positions agree with TRBD1. Unmatched junction bases numbered 15, after V lost 3 bases and J lost 8 bases. In germline, CDR1 is SGHAT, CDR2 FQNNGV. The CDR3 length is 16 residues. This chain's CDR3 is CASSFNGDREMRGYTF. The CDR3 bases are TGTGCCAGCAGCTTCAATGGTGACAGGGAGATGAGGGGCTACACCTTC.

On this clone itself: Other DNA sequences within the sample encode an identical CDR3. The V gene is TRBV5-1, the J gene TRBJ1-1; tentatively, D is TRBD1 (5 bases). The CDR3 has 13 residues. The germline V and J ends were trimmed by 4 bases and 1 base, with 8 bases remaining between them. Germline V CDR1 and CDR2: SGHRS, YFSETQ. The CDR3 spells CASSLTGNTEAFF. For the CDR3, the DNA is TGCGCCAGCAGCCTCACAGGGAACACTGAAGCTTTCTTT.

The V call is TRBV5-1, the J call TRBJ1-4; D may be TRBD1 (5 bases). The germline V gene encodes CDR1 SGHRS and CDR2 YFSETQ. This CDR3 is 13 amino acids long. V lost 0 bases to trimming and J lost 10 bases, with 10 bases between them. The CDR3 nucleotides are TGCGCCAGCAGCTTGGCCACGGGGGGAAAACTGTTTTTT. Translating gives CASSLATGGKLFF.

The chain recombines TRBV5-6 with TRBJ1-2; TRBD1 matches at 9 bases. This CDR3 is built from 15 residues. Germline V gene sequence: CDR1 SGHDT, CDR2 YYEEEE. Germline trimming cut 1 base from V and 2 bases from J; bases unmatched to any gene: 3. This CDR3 is CASSLPGQGNYGYTF. The CDR3, as DNA: TGTGCCAGCAGCTTGCCAGGACAGGGGAACTATGGCTACACCTTC.

CDR3 bases: TGTGCCATCAGTGAGCCCCAAACAGGGCAAGCTTTCTTT. Translation: CAISEPQTGQAFF. The chain combines TRBV10-3 with TRBJ1-1; a possible D gene is TRBD1 (6 bases). V gave up 2 bases and J gave up 9 bases, with 13 bases separating them. The CDR3 runs to 13 residues. Germline loops: CDR1 ENHRY, CDR2 SYGVKD.

This clone is a singleton in its sample. The chain recombines TRBV7-3 with TRBJ2-1; possible D gene TRBD2, 5 bases. The CDR3 spans 14 residues. With 0 bases removed from V and 9 bases from J, the gap between germline ends came to 12 bases. Germline loops: CDR1 SGHTA, CDR2 FQGTGA. CDR3 sequence reads: CASSLTPEGGEQFF. The CDR3 nucleotides are TGTGCCAGCAGCTTAACGCCCGAGGGTGGTGAGCAGTTCTTC.

The gene calls are TRBV29-1 and TRBJ2-1; 9 bases agree with TRBD2. V lost 1 base and J lost 6; bases outside the gene matches: 10. The germline gives CDR1 SQVTM, CDR2 ANQGSEA. The CDR3 totals 16 residues. As DNA, the CDR3 is TGCAGCGTTGAAGGGGTAGCGGGAGAGGGGGTCAATGAGCAGTTCTTC. It specifies CSVEGVAGEGVNEQFF.

The chain joins TRBV4-3 to TRBJ2-7, with a tentative D call TRBD1 (5 bases). The CDR3 consists of 13 residues. V dropped 0 bases and J dropped 5 bases, with 8 bases sitting between them. In germline, CDR1 is LGHNA, CDR2 YSLEER. CDR3 protein: CASSQDPGNEQYF. CDR3 nucleotides: TGCGCCAGCAGCCAAGACCCAGGGAACGAGCAGTACTTC.

The rearrangement uses TRBV6-6 and TRBJ2-1; 13 bases are shared with TRBD2. V shed 4 bases, J shed 5 bases, and the junction held 2 bases outside the gene matches. Germline V gene data show CDR1 as MNHNY and CDR2 as SVGAGI (reference sequence). The CDR3 is 15 amino acids. CDR3 amino acids: CASSWTSGSDNEQFF. Here the CDR3 DNA reads TGTGCCAGCAGTTGGACTAGCGGGAGCGACAATGAGCAGTTCTTC.

The chain joins TRBV9 to TRBJ2-1, with TRBD2 matching 8 bases. V dropped 0 bases and J dropped 7; count of bases not matched to a gene: 6. CDR3 length: 15 amino acids. The germline V gene has CDR1 SGDLS and CDR2 YYNGEE. Here the CDR3 reads CASSVVAGLRNEQFF. In nucleotides, the CDR3 is TGTGCCAGCAGCGTAGTAGCGGGGCTGAGGAATGAGCAGTTCTTC.

This chain joins TRBV4-2 and TRBJ2-1; 10 positions agree with TRBD2. V lost 1 base and J lost 9; bases outside the gene matches: 9. This CDR3 spans 16 amino acids. Per germline, CDR1 LGHNA and CDR2 YNFKEQ. Written as DNA, the CDR3 is TGTGCCAGCAGCCAAGTGCAAAAAGCGGGAGGGACTGAGCAGTTCTTC. Translated: CASSQVQKAGGTEQFF.

The chain joins TRBV5-1 to TRBJ2-7, with 12 bases identical to TRBD2. V shed 3 bases and J 6 bases; nucleotides not matched to a gene: 10. Germline V gene sequence: CDR1 SGHRS, CDR2 YFSETQ. This CDR3 region has 16 residues. In DNA form, the CDR3 reads TGCGCCAGCAGCTACACCAGACTAGCGGGAGTCTCCGAGCAGTACTTC. This translates into CASSYTRLAGVSEQYF.